This T cell receptor (beta chain) was recorded in a study of cytomegalovirus exposure and HLA in healthy donors (dated by TCRdb to the late 2010s). Concerning the study at large: An earlier analysis of some 620 of the donors reported approximately 260 Gb of sequence data and 95 million to 140 million unique TCR beta sequences obtained from roughly 180 million T cells. Of the 350 to 450 genotyped donors, 75% to 85% were placed in the genetic ancestry cluster associated with self-reported Caucasian donors. A later genetic analysis used genome-wide SNP genotypes for about 65% of the 666 donors, treating that subset as a discovery cohort. Across approximately 400 genotyped donors of the cohort, an average of about 240,000 unique TCR beta nucleotide sequences per donor were sequenced, and approximately 17% of those sequences were non-productive. About 310 gigabases of sequencing data and tens of millions of unique TCR sequences were included in an early release covering 550 to 800 HLA-typed donors. An earlier analysis of approximately 640 of the donors applied high-throughput TCR beta sequencing to assess whether each TCR beta V gene segment acted as functional or pseudogenic. Donor age, sex, ethnicity and CMV serostatus were compiled alongside the repertoire data. The study aimed to test whether signatures of past pathogen exposure could be identified by cataloging public T cell receptors. The study profiled the T cell repertoires of hundreds of subjects by immunosequencing and related them to cytomegalovirus serostatus. The later analysis used no new phenotypic data to find candidate immune exposures, relying instead on TCR beta sequences and their occurrence across donors. The study combined high-throughput TCR immunosequencing, statistical association of individual TCRs with disease status, and machine learning to predict cytomegalovirus infection status. HLA typing included class I and class II loci at four-digit resolution. All discovery cohort repertoires had been generated on a single sequencing platform. The number of typed donors differed by locus: roughly 620-630 for A, B, C, DRB1 and DQB1; 500 to 550 for DQA1; some 610 for DPA1; and 450 to 480 for DPB1. A later analysis re-analyzed previously published TCR beta repertoires from about 730 donors and added high-resolution HLA genotyping to study TCR occurrence patterns. In addition to the first cohort of 650 to 750 subjects, a separate validation cohort of 120 different subjects was used. Roughly 5 DR-DQ haplotypes were handled as single units for association and clustering, since linkage in the cohort was strong. Here is what the overall study found, with its caveats: HLA typing was unavailable for some donors at each locus, so association tests used only the typed subset. According to the authors, the approach could potentially be generalized to other disease states and immunological phenotypes. Compared with the approximately 700-donor mean, donors in an Asian-associated ancestry cluster had fewer N-insertions in productive TCRs, according to a later genetic analysis. According to a later analysis, most CMV-associated TCR beta chains appeared to be HLA-restricted, and the HLA associations seemed to be driven largely by CMV exposure. A group of highly shared sequence variants was considered likely to be a technical artifact of the sequencing pipeline. This cohort had only TCR beta chains sequenced, and the lack of alpha or paired-chain data limited which features could be detected. A further reported finding was that TCR beta sequences accurately predicted the HLA-A and HLA-B alleles for most subjects in the first cohort. While some public TCRs were present in many individuals, most TCR sequences turned up only very rarely across donors. A few of the identified cytomegalovirus-associated TCR beta chains were confirmed in vitro to be specific for cytomegalovirus antigens. Sequencing depth was assumed to be roughly uniform across donors in the presence/absence analyses, though that assumption may not hold. The 87-base-pair reads could not distinguish some IMGT-functional V segments, including TRBV6-2 and TRBV6-3, so those segments were excluded. When HLA alleles, especially DR and DQ, strongly co-occurred, TCR associations were difficult to assign to individual alleles. Because counts were too low, seventeen rarely observed V segments, including chromosome 9 orphons, were excluded from the earlier analysis of 587 of the donors. In the study, roughly 160 TCR beta chains were listed as associated with cytomegalovirus. In a later analysis, several top co-occurrence clusters were reported to appear linked to parvovirus B19, influenza, CMV and Epstein-Barr virus. A later genetic analysis associated a missense DCLRE1C variant with V-gene and J-gene trimming of TCR beta chains, and an independent cohort replicated the association. Compared with equally common non-associated chains, HLA-associated TCR beta chains in a later analysis were more clonally expanded and had lower generation probabilities. A later analysis found that TCR association rates varied across HLA loci, with DRB1 alleles showing the most associated TCRs and HLA-C alleles the fewest. A later analysis associated about 17,000 TCR beta sequences with specific HLA alleles at a false discovery rate of 0.05. In an earlier analysis of some 550 of the donors, most TCR beta V segments were observed in productive rearrangements about 87% or about 30% of the time, broadly matching IMGT annotations. Linkage disequilibrium might explain the correlated functional status among segregating V segments, but an unknown experimental factor could not be excluded. CMV serostatus was the only immune exposure information available for the cohort. In both the original and validation cohorts, the classifier was reported to diagnose cytomegalovirus status with high specificity and sensitivity.

The cohort comprised around 700 healthy bone marrow donors. Cohort members were all nominally healthy when sampled, although unrecorded immune exposures were likely present. The donor tested CMV seropositive and was one of the 289 seropositive cohort members. A peripheral blood sample was provided by each donor, and peripheral blood mononuclear cells were used for TCR beta sequencing. The Qiagen DNeasy Blood Extraction Kit was used to extract genomic DNA from the blood cell samples. Sequences KGHSH (CDR1) and LQKENI (CDR2) are obtained from the germline V gene. V lost 3 bases and J lost 3 bases, and the count of bases not matched to a germline gene is 7. The CDR3, from cysteine to phenylalanine, totals 15 residues. This entry keeps only the CDR3 DNA: 45 bases, framed from base 1. Receptors were amplified or captured by the immunoSEQ multiplex PCR assay. The multiplex PCR relied on a mix of 60 forward primers for TCR Vbeta segments and 13 reverse primers for TCR Jbeta segments. Amplification of the CDR3 region of rearranged TCR beta genes was performed with a multiplex PCR assay on genomic DNA. The amplified TCR beta libraries were sequenced on the Illumina HiSeq System as 87-base-pair reads. In the paper's pipeline: A later analysis counted about 80 million unique TCR beta chains across the 666 repertoires, and 10 million to 11 million of these chains were shared by at least two donors. Raw reads were error-corrected and collapsed into unique sequences by a nearest-neighbor algorithm in which closely related sequences were merged to remove PCR and sequencing errors. Alignment of CDR3 sequences to IMGT reference sequences was used to assign V, D and J gene segments. For a sequence to be retained, at least a six-nucleotide match to both a V gene segment and a J gene segment was required. A rearrangement counted as productive if the CDR3 had no stop codons and remained in frame with V and J, and every other rearrangement counted as non-productive. CDR3 was defined by IMGT convention, running from the second conserved V-encoded cysteine to the conserved J-encoded phenylalanine. Sequences without an unambiguous match to a single V gene segment were excluded from the earlier analysis of approximately 600 of the donors. In an earlier analysis of 587 of the donors, a V segment was called functional when productive rearrangements were above 56.7%, and segregating when the standard deviation between donors exceeded 5%. A statistical classification framework was developed to diagnose cytomegalovirus status using the catalog of TCR beta chain sequences. A later analysis assigned V and J genes by comparing TCR nucleotide sequences with IMGT/GENE-DB human TR gene sequences. Using the TCRdist pipeline, a later analysis assigned CDR3 sequences along with most-parsimonious VDJ recombination scenarios. In a later analysis, each TCR beta chain was defined by its CDR3 amino acid sequence together with its V-gene family, and reads without a unique V-gene family were excluded. To address suspected cross-contamination and a sequencing artifact, a later analysis removed around 590 highly shared, low-generation-probability nucleotide sequences. In a later analysis, a clonal expansion index was calculated for each public chain from normalized within-repertoire ranks of inferred template counts. In a later analysis, generation probabilities were computed using a VDJ recombination model fitted to out-of-frame rearrangements, and the results were checked against IGoR. Hypergeometric tests were used in a later analysis to score TCR-TCR, TCR-HLA and TCR-CMV co-occurrence, with a repertoire-size bias correction applied to the TCR pairs. A later analysis estimated false discovery rates by permuting HLA or CMV assignments 20 times. In a later analysis, co-occurring TCRs were grouped using DBSCAN, and TCRdist sequence similarity was added for clustering within HLA-allele-positive subsets. Repertoires with fewer than 30,000 or more than 120,000 public chains, plus five repertoires with anomalous nucleotide sharing, were excluded from co-occurrence clustering. TCRdb obtained this table from immuneACCESS and retained in-frame rearrangements with V and J assigned. These tables miss some clones; where compared with another copy, unresolved V genes account for less than half of the shortfall, and the remainder is unexplained. D and trimming were read from the DNA, whereas the V and J calls and clone size are those reported in that table. The sample table shows some 77,000 clones, and roughly 79% are seen once. Of the sample, around a fifth falls within the top ten clones.

Comments on this clone: The antigen it recognizes is unknown. No qualities accompany the bases; no much larger clone lies one base away.

This TCR was sampled from a woman in her thirties or forties in good health and CMV-seropositive. The sequencing input was PBMCs. The sequence joins TRBV18 to TRBJ2-5; TRBD1 fits 7 bases in the junction. This receptor carries the CDR3 CASSPPGQNKETQYF. The sequenced DNA is TGTGCCAGCTCACCTCCGGGACAGAATAAAGAGACCCAGTACTTC.